This T cell receptor beta chain comes out of a study of Ad26.COV2.S vaccination and SARS-CoV-2 variants (dated by TCRdb to 2020 to 2022). Regarding the complete study: The specificity and breadth of SARS-CoV-2-reactive T cell receptors after Ad26.COV2.S vaccination were assessed by TCRbeta repertoire sequencing. A total of around 32 samples were included in the TCR-sequenced set, comprising around 19 Ad26.COV2.S vaccine recipients, 5 placebo recipients and 8 SARS-CoV-2 convalescent individuals. The paper as a whole reports these results and caveats: Higher spike-specific TCR breadth was observed in Ad26.COV2.S recipients than in placebo recipients (P = 0.0014). After vaccination, substantial breadth of spike-specific CD8+ and CD4+ T cell responses was reported. The authors noted that the TCR breadth and depth analyses may have underestimated total T cell responses. Comparable non-spike TCR breadth was observed between vaccine and placebo recipients, consistent with only spike being contained in the vaccine.

The immunoSEQ Assay was the method used to sequence TCRbeta CDR3 regions. After extraction, genomic DNA underwent amplification by bias-controlled multiplex PCR, followed by high-throughput sequencing. Processing in the source paper ran as follows. To quantify the absolute abundance of every unique TCRbeta CDR3 region, sequences were collapsed and filtered. T cell fraction was estimated by normalizing TCRbeta template counts to usable DNA, with usable DNA measured through amplification of reference genes found in all nucleated cells. Repertoire TCRs were annotated as SARS-CoV-2-specific when V gene, CDR3 amino acid sequence and J gene were exactly matched to a known reactive TCR set. The reference SARS-CoV-2 TCR set was derived from MIRA and filtered for enrichment in COVID-19-positive ImmuneCODE repertoires, a step that removed public or cross-reactive TCRs. Based on the MIRA antigens, annotated TCRs were further analysed at the level of specific ORF or position within ORF. Breadth was defined as the number of annotated unique rearrangements divided by the total number of unique productive rearrangements, and depth was defined as the summed frequency of the annotated unique rearrangements. Two-sided Wilcoxon rank-sum tests were applied when comparing TCR breadth between groups. TCRdb holds this immuneACCESS table with in-frame rearrangements only. Some clones are missing; in checked studies, unresolved V genes explain under half, and the rest has no known cause. V and J calls and clone size come straight from that table; D and trimming were deduced from the DNA. For this sample the table gives roughly 100,000 clones, of which around 80% were detected only once. Around a sixth of the sample rests with the top ten.

What the time point label conveys for this sample: individuals recovered from natural SARS-CoV-2 infection. The germline V and J ends show losses of 3 bases and 6 bases respectively, and no gene match explains 6 bases of the junction. The CDR1 and CDR2 encoded by the germline V gene are MDHEN and SYDVKM. From cysteine to phenylalanine, the CDR3 is 15 amino acids long. The DNA shown is the 45-base CDR3, in frame from base 1. A word on this clone: Its cognate antigen has yet to be identified. No quality values exist for individual bases; no much larger clone is one base distant.

The chain is encoded by TRBV28 joined to TRBJ2-2, with 8 bases aligning to TRBD2. The material sequenced was peripheral blood, taken after recovery from COVID-19. The receptor was derived from a human donor who had recovered from COVID-19. The DNA reads TGTGCCAGCAGTTTTCTGGCGGGGGGAGCCGGGGAGCTGTTTTTT. Protein translation: CASSFLAGGAGELFF.